Listed below are T cell receptor beta chains from one sample, sequenced in a study of T cells after posttransplantation cyclophosphamide. Profiled with immunoSEQ multiplex PCR; TCRdb holds only in-frame clones, not every one. This sample carries some 10,000 clones, none of them present only once. Sequences were derived from PBMCs, sampled after allogeneic stem cell transplant with posttransplant cyclophosphamide. Source of these receptors: a female patient between 35 and 55 years old who received an allogeneic stem cell transplant from a related donor, was CMV-positive, and had no GVHD. These T cells may partly come from the graft donor. Each CDR3 is given with its conserved first and last residue. A D gene is named only where the DNA matches it firmly. Clone size is shown for a subset of rows, as once, few, many or a class of expanded clone.

j_call	d_call	clone_size	v_call	cdr3_aa	cdr3_nt
TRBJ1-2	-	many	TRBV5-4	CASSPGGGRLEGYTF	TGTGCCAGCAGCCCGGGGGGGGGCAGGTTGGAAGGCTACACCTTC
TRBJ2-2	TRBD2	many	TRBV14	CASTTNPGTRGAGELFF	TGTGCCAGTACGACGAATCCCGGGACTAGAGGTGCCGGGGAGCTGTTTTTT
TRBJ2-2	-	many	TRBV11-3	CASSWRGHYTGELFF	TGTGCCAGCAGCTGGAGGGGACATTACACCGGGGAGCTGTTTTTT
TRBJ2-3	-	-	TRBV4-1	CASSRVLEVDTQYF	TGCGCCAGCAGCCGCGTCCTAGAGGTGGATACGCAGTATTTT
TRBJ2-7	-	many	TRBV11-1	CASSLGTEISYEQYF	TGTGCCAGCAGCTTAGGGACTGAGATCTCCTACGAGCAGTACTTC
TRBJ2-3	-	many	TRBV6-1	CASSEAPAGAKDTQYF	TGTGCCAGCAGTGAAGCGCCGGCGGGGGCCAAGGATACGCAGTATTTT
TRBJ1-1	TRBD1	many	TRBV6-5	CASSYADRAMNTEAFF	TGTGCCAGCAGTTACGCGGACAGGGCTATGAACACTGAAGCTTTCTTT
TRBJ1-6	-	many	TRBV5-5	CASAAETIRSSYNSPLHF	TGTGCCAGCGCAGCGGAAACTATCAGAAGCTCCTATAATTCACCCCTCCACTTT
TRBJ1-1	-	many	TRBV10-3	CAITKTVQTEAFF	TGTGCCATCACTAAGACAGTCCAGACTGAAGCTTTCTTT
TRBJ1-4	-	-	TRBV7-6	CASSLGGGVGNEKLFF	TGTGCCAGCAGCTTAGGGGGGGGCGTTGGTAATGAAAAACTGTTTTTT
TRBJ2-7	TRBD2	many	TRBV4-1	CASSQLAGDSVYEQYF	TGCGCCAGCAGTCAACTAGCGGGGGACTCTGTCTACGAGCAGTACTTC
TRBJ2-1	TRBD2	many	TRBV19	CASSTRSGEVWEQFF	TGTGCCAGTAGTACCCGTAGCGGGGAGGTTTGGGAGCAGTTCTTC
TRBJ2-7	TRBD1	many	TRBV12-3/TRBV12-4	CASRVTGAHF	TGTGCCAGCCGAGTTACAGGGGCGCACTTC
TRBJ2-5	-	many	TRBV7-2	CASSLRLKETQYF	TGTGCCAGCAGCTTACGACTGAAGGAGACCCAGTACTTC
TRBJ2-7	TRBD1	few	TRBV9	CASSIEQGTAYEQYF	TGTGCCAGTAGTATCGAACAGGGGACGGCCTACGAGCAGTACTTC
TRBJ2-7	TRBD2	many	TRBV2	CASRLTTSGGVDEQYF	TGTGCCAGCCGCCTAACGACTAGCGGGGGGGTGGACGAGCAGTACTTC
TRBJ2-7	-	many	TRBV11-2	CASSPLPGHPSYEQYF	TGTGCCAGCAGCCCCCTACCGGGACATCCGTCCTACGAGCAGTACTTC
TRBJ2-4	-	many	TRBV5-8	CASILPPPYIAKNIQYF	TGTGCCAGCATCTTACCCCCCCCATACATAGCCAAAAACATTCAGTACTTC
TRBJ2-5	-	many	TRBV5-4	CASSFSTGGETQYF	TGTGCCAGCAGCTTTTCGACGGGTGGGGAGACCCAGTACTTC
TRBJ2-1	TRBD2	many	TRBV28	CASSFGGGYNEQFF	TGTGCCAGCAGTTTCGGCGGGGGGTACAATGAGCAGTTCTTC
TRBJ2-1	-	many	TRBV19	CASSIGQGEQFF	TGTGCCAGTAGTATAGGCCAAGGTGAGCAGTTCTTC
TRBJ1-6	-	many	TRBV7-2	CASSSAGQYNSPLHF	TGTGCCAGCAGCTCTGCCGGACAGTATAATTCACCCCTCCACTTT
TRBJ2-3	-	few	TRBV7-9	CASSLVGTDTQYF	TGTGCCAGCAGCTTAGTAGGCACAGATACGCAGTATTTT
TRBJ2-1	TRBD2	many	TRBV12-5	CASGLGLAEQFF	TGTGCTAGTGGTTTGGGACTAGCGGAGCAGTTCTTC
TRBJ1-3	-	many	TRBV5-1	CASSQAGSGNTIYF	TGCGCCAGCAGCCAGGCAGGGTCTGGAAACACCATATATTTT
TRBJ1-5	-	-	TRBV7-9	CASSEQNQPQHF	TGTGCCAGCAGCGAACAAAATCAGCCCCAGCATTTT
TRBJ1-2	TRBD1	many	TRBV12-5	CASGLTGGYGYTF	TGTGCTAGTGGTTTGACAGGGGGCTATGGCTACACCTTC
TRBJ2-3	TRBD2	many	TRBV6-4	CASSQLAGGLSDTQYF	TGTGCCAGCAGTCAACTAGCGGGGGGGCTTTCAGATACGCAGTATTTT
TRBJ1-2	-	many	TRBV2	CASSPGQYYGYTF	TGTGCCAGCAGTCCTGGACAGTACTATGGCTACACCTTC
TRBJ2-7	TRBD1	many	TRBV9	CASSGHRDSDTYEQYF	TGTGCCAGCAGCGGACACCGGGACAGTGACACCTACGAGCAGTACTTC
TRBJ2-4	TRBD2	many	TRBV12-3/TRBV12-4	CASSWTSGGPIAKNIQYF	TGTGCCAGCAGTTGGACTAGCGGGGGGCCAATAGCCAAAAACATTCAGTACTTC
TRBJ2-1	TRBD2	many	TRBV19	CASSPRGSGGFNEQFF	TGTGCCAGTAGTCCCCGTGGTAGCGGGGGTTTCAATGAGCAGTTCTTC
TRBJ2-7	-	many	TRBV19	CASSIEGRTYEQYF	TGTGCCAGTAGTATAGAAGGCAGGACCTACGAGCAGTACTTC
TRBJ2-7	-	many	TRBV5-4	CASSLNAEAYEQYF	TGTGCCAGCAGCTTGAACGCCGAGGCCTACGAGCAGTACTTC
TRBJ2-7	-	many	TRBV5-1	CASSLNLQAEQYF	TGCGCCAGCAGCTTGAATCTTCAGGCCGAGCAGTACTTC
TRBJ2-3	-	-	TRBV5-4	CASSLWAGDTQYF	TGTGCCAGCAGCTTGTGGGCGGGAGATACGCAGTATTTT